This T cell receptor (beta chain) is from a study of shared clonotypes between healthy human individuals. Healthy HIV-negative adults without recent acute infections or vaccinations served as donors. The V and J ends lost 6 bases and 0 bases respectively, with 9 bases between them. Germline V CDR1 and CDR2: LNHNV, YYDKDF (reference sequence). This CDR3 comprises 15 residues. Assay: immunoSEQ multiplex PCR; the TCRdb copy retains only in-frame clones and omits some. Of 980,000 or so clones detected, about three quarters appear once; the ten largest clones hold over 1.3%. The clonotype comes from a man aged 18 to 29 in good health. This sequence joins TRBV15 and TRBJ2-6, with D tentatively TRBD1 (5 bases). The sequenced sample consisted of memory CD4+ T cells sorted from blood. Subset in this sample: CD45RA-negative fraction. The CDR3 sequence: CATRLTGSGANVLTF. The CDR3 DNA sequence: TGTGCCACCAGACTTACAGGCTCTGGGGCCAACGTCCTGACTTTC.